Many counts were recorded for the clone carrying this TCR beta chain. Its specificity is unknown. For TCR, cDNA came from 5'RACE template switching, which added a universal primer site and UMIs. TCRdb re-derived calls from the 5' RACE reads in MiXCR, one entry per CDR3 protein. The data show 28,000 or so distinct CDR3 sequences, approximately 4% seen once. This sample is drawn from a study of T cells after yellow fever vaccination. As for the study in general: Preparation of the low-cell-number fractions used SMART-Seq v4 Ultra Low Input.

Study-level results: A large majority of primary-vaccination clones showed up again after the booster (about 97% CD4, 88% CD8). Within FACS-sorted repertoires, abundant clonotypes contaminating from the bulk population could be present.

Sequenced material: CD8+ T cells sorted from PBMCs, taken 5 days after the yellow fever booster vaccination. This clonotype originated in a man in his thirties or forties who received the YFV17D yellow fever vaccine.

Written as DNA, the CDR3 is TGTGCCAGCAGCTTCCGGACAGGTCAAGAGACCCAGTACTTC. Its protein product is CASSFRTGQETQYF. The chain has TRBV7-9 and TRBJ2-5, with TRBD1 matching 7 bases. Unmatched junction bases numbered 3, after V lost 3 bases and J lost 2 bases. The CDR3 length is 14 residues. Germline V gene lookup returns CDR1 SEHNR and CDR2 FQNEAQ (reference sequence).